This is a list of T cell receptor beta chains from one sample in a study of lymphopenia after photon versus proton radiotherapy. Sequenced by immunoSEQ multiplex PCR; TCRdb stores in-frame clones only, minus some. Seen here are 50,000 or so clones, around 90% observed once, and the top ten hold 15% to 20%. The sequencing used peripheral blood, collected from a patient treated with photon-based radiotherapy. The receptors shown here come from a woman in her thirties or forties with cholangiocarcinoma. CDR3s include the opening cysteine and the closing phenylalanine or tryptophan. D genes are given only for firm matches. Clone size is shown for a subset of rows, as once, few, many or a class of expanded clone.

j_call,v_call,d_call,clone_size,cdr3_aa,cdr3_nt
TRBJ1-6,TRBV4-3,.,once,CASSQAQGQSPLHF,TGCGCCAGCAGCCAAGCACAAGGGCAATCACCCCTCCACTTT
TRBJ2-2,TRBV28,.,.,CASSFTGELFF,TGTGCCAGCAGTTTTACCGGGGAGCTGTTTTTT
TRBJ1-5,TRBV15,.,.,CATSTRGTGQPQHF,TGTGCCACCAGCACGAGGGGGACGGGGCAGCCCCAGCATTTT
TRBJ2-7,TRBV21-1,.,.,CASSRRGSEQYF,TGTGCCAGCAGCCGACGGGGGTCCGAGCAGTACTTC
TRBJ2-5,TRBV5-8,TRBD2,.,CASSLGLAGGRETQYF,TGTGCCAGCAGCTTGGGCCTAGCGGGGGGGCGAGAGACCCAGTACTTC
TRBJ2-1,TRBV2,.,.,CASSSTPNEQFF,TGTGCCAGCAGCTCGACACCCAATGAGCAGTTCTTC
TRBJ1-1,TRBV2,.,.,CASSDRPWGLGMNTEAFF,TGTGCCAGCAGTGACAGGCCTTGGGGGTTGGGGATGAACACTGAAGCTTTCTTT
TRBJ2-7,TRBV7-2,.,.,CASSLSGLVHEQYF,TGTGCCAGCAGCTTGAGCGGATTAGTCCACGAGCAGTACTTC
TRBJ2-2,TRBV5-1,.,.,CASSLDIGELFF,TGCGCCAGCAGCTTGGATATCGGGGAGCTGTTTTTT
TRBJ1-1,TRBV5-1,.,.,CASSPNQGNTEAFF,TGCGCCAGCAGCCCAAACCAGGGGAACACTGAAGCTTTCTTT
TRBJ1-6,TRBV28,.,once,CASSLVQAYNSPLHF,TGTGCCAGCAGTTTAGTCCAGGCATATAATTCACCCCTCCACTTT
TRBJ2-7,TRBV6-1,.,.,CASSAGYEQYF,TGTGCCAGCAGCGCTGGCTACGAGCAGTACTTC
TRBJ2-7,TRBV10-2,.,few,CASSASARSYEQYF,TGCGCCAGCAGTGCTAGCGCCCGCTCCTACGAGCAGTACTTC
TRBJ2-7,TRBV27,.,.,CASSQHFSGTSLF,TGTGCCAGCAGCCAACATTTCTCGGGGACTTCCTTGTTC
TRBJ1-1,TRBV1,.,.,CTSSITGTGGTEAFF,TGCACCAGCAGCATAACCGGGACAGGGGGCACTGAAGCTTTCTTT
TRBJ2-2,TRBV11-2,TRBD1,.,CASSLGTGGTGELFF,TGTGCCAGCAGCTTAGGGACAGGGGGCACCGGGGAGCTGTTTTTT
TRBJ2-1,TRBV6-5,.,.,CASSWGTNEQFF,TGTGCCAGCAGTTGGGGTACCAATGAGCAGTTCTTC
TRBJ2-1,TRBV30,.,.,CAWSVSFNEQFF,TGTGCCTGGAGTGTATCTTTCAATGAGCAGTTCTTC
TRBJ1-4,TRBV5-1,.,.,CASSPRTDNEKLFF,TGCGCCAGCAGCCCAAGAACAGATAATGAAAAACTGTTTTTT
TRBJ1-5,TRBV19,TRBD1,.,CASSMVQGAGQPQHF,TGTGCCAGTAGTATGGTACAGGGGGCAGGACAGCCCCAGCATTTT
TRBJ1-4,TRBV25-1,.,.,CASSEYGKAREKLFF,TGTGCCAGCAGTGAATACGGCAAAGCGAGGGAAAAACTGTTTTTT